A single sample is the source of the 27 T cell receptor beta chains below, sequenced in a study of T cells after posttransplantation cyclophosphamide. The protocol was immunoSEQ multiplex PCR, while the TCRdb copy is restricted to in-frame clones and leaves out a portion. Seen here are thousands of clones, roughly four fifths observed once, and the top ten hold roughly 17%. Busulfan-fludarabine conditioning, marrow transplant, and cyclophosphamide on days +3 and +4 were administered. Sequencing used CD4+ T cells sorted from blood, obtained 1,000 to 1,200 days after allogeneic stem cell transplant with posttransplant cyclophosphamide. The receptors come from a female patient aged 40-50 years who received an allogeneic stem cell transplant from a related donor, was CMV-positive, and had no GVHD. Some T cells may arise from the graft donor.

J is TRBJ2-3 and V is TRBV4-1, with 8 bases identical to TRBD1. CDR3 length: 18 amino acids. V gave up 8 bases and J gave up 0 bases; unmatched junction bases: 16. Germline V lookup: CDR1 MGHRA, CDR2 YSYEKL. CDR3 amino acids: CASSIAPRGLGSTDTQYF. Here the CDR3 DNA reads TGCGCCAGCTCCATCGCCCCCAGGGGGCTAGGTAGCACAGATACGCAGTATTTT.

V and J are TRBV19 and TRBJ2-7, with D possibly TRBD1 on 5 matching bases. The CDR3 is 13 residues long. Germline V lookup: CDR1 LNHDA, CDR2 SQIVND (reference sequence). Trimming removed 8 bases at V and 9 bases at J, with 20 bases between. CDR3 sequence reads: CASRPGPANGQYF. Written as DNA, the CDR3 is TGTGCCAGTCGTCCAGGGCCGGCCAACGGGCAGTACTTC.

The genes are TRBV5-1 and TRBJ2-1; D is perhaps TRBD1 (6 bases). The CDR3 extends over 14 amino acids. Germline assignment: CDR1 SGHRS and CDR2 YFSETQ. Trimming cost V 4 bases and J 2 bases, with 10 bases left between them. CDR3 DNA sequence: TGCGCCAGCAGCCCTCAGGGGACCTACAATGAGCAGTTCTTC. Residues: CASSPQGTYNEQFF.

The V and J genes are TRBV27 and TRBJ1-6; D perhaps matches TRBD1 (6 bases). Trimming stripped 3 bases from V and 10 bases from J, with 13 bases between. This CDR3 is built from 14 residues. Germline CDR1 reads MNHEY; CDR2 reads SMNVEV (reference sequence). The CDR3 DNA is TGTGCCAGCAGTTTTCAGGACAGATCCTCACCCCTCCACTTT. As protein: CASSFQDRSSPLHF.

V is TRBV19 and J is TRBJ2-3, with TRBD2 matching over 13 bases. Germline V gives CDR1 LNHDA, CDR2 SQIVND (reference sequence). CDR3 length: 20 residues. The V segment lost 4 bases and the J segment 3 bases; nucleotides outside the gene matches: 16. The CDR3 DNA reads as TGTGCCAGTAGTACTGTATCCCACAGGACTAGCGGGGGATTAACAGATACGCAGTATTTT. Its translation is CASSTVSHRTSGGLTDTQYF.

This chain connects TRBV6-1 to TRBJ1-5, with 8 bases matching TRBD1. CDR3 length equals 15 residues. The ends lost 1 base at V and 3 bases at J; junction bases unmatched: 2. The germline gives CDR1 MNHNS, CDR2 SASEGT. The CDR3 sequence: CASSEGRGPNQPQHF. CDR3 sequence (DNA): TGTGCCAGCAGTGAAGGCAGGGGGCCCAATCAGCCCCAGCATTTT.

The rearrangement uses TRBV13 and TRBJ1-1, with a weak D call TRBD1 (6 bases). The CDR3 is made up of 13 amino acids. The V gene lost 2 bases and the J gene lost 4 bases, with 8 bases spanning the gap. From germline, CDR1 is PRHDT and CDR2 FYEKMQ (reference sequence). Written as DNA, the CDR3 is TGTGCCAGCAGCTTATCAGGGGTCACTGAAGCTTTCTTT. Protein: CASSLSGVTEAFF.

The genes are TRBV20-1 and TRBJ1-2, with D tentatively TRBD1 (5 bases). Germline-derived CDR1 and CDR2 are DFQATT and SNEGSKA (reference sequence). Trimming cost V 6 bases and J 4 bases, with 9 bases left between them. The CDR3 spans 11 residues. The DNA of the CDR3 is TGCAGTGCCCTCGACAGCTATGGCTACACCTTC. This encodes CSALDSYGYTF.

The chain has TRBV5-4 and TRBJ2-5; D might be TRBD2 (7 bases). The CDR3 is made up of 13 amino acids. Germline V lookup: CDR1 SGHNT, CDR2 YYREEE (reference sequence). V lost 2 bases and J lost 5, with 10 bases in between. The CDR3 nucleotides are TGTGCCAGCAGCTTAGGGGGGGCCGAGACCCAGTACTTC. Translation gives CASSLGGAETQYF. Full variable domain (rest looked up from reference TRBV5-4 and TRBJ2-5): ETGVTQSPTHLIKTRGQQVTLRCSSQSGHNTVSWYQQALGQGPQFIFQYYREEENGRGNFPPRFSGLQFPNYSSELNVNALELDDSALYLCASSLGGAETQYFGPGTRLLVL.

This chain joins TRBV9 and TRBJ2-3, with D unresolved. Germline V gene data show CDR1 as SGDLS and CDR2 as YYNGEE. V was trimmed by 6 bases and J by 2 bases, leaving 10 bases between them. The CDR3 has 13 residues. The CDR3 sequence: CASTRGLTDTQYF. The CDR3 coding sequence is TGTGCCAGCACCCGCGGTCTCACAGATACGCAGTATTTT.

The V and J genes are TRBV4-3 and TRBJ2-3, with a possible D match to TRBD2 (5 bases). Germline CDR1 and CDR2: LGHNA and YSLEER. This CDR3 region has 14 residues. V gave up 0 bases and J gave up 4 bases, with 8 bases separating them. The CDR3 sequence is CASSQEGSADTQYF. CDR3 DNA: TGCGCCAGCAGCCAAGAGGGGAGCGCAGATACGCAGTATTTT.

This chain uses TRBV21-1 with TRBJ1-3; no DNA check was done on the table's D call, TRBD1. TRBV21-1 is a known pseudogene. The CDR3 is 17 amino acids. CDR3 in amino acids: CASSKVPGQGWGNTIYF. The CDR3 DNA reads as TGTGCCAGCAGCAAGGTACCGGGACAGGGATGGGGAAACACCATATATTTT.

The rearrangement uses TRBV28 and TRBJ1-5, with D perhaps TRBD1 (6 bases). Germline V gives CDR1 MDHEN, CDR2 SYDVKM. The CDR3 has 15 amino acids. Trimming shortened V by 4 bases and J by 0 bases, and 10 bases separated the two germline ends. DNA for the CDR3: TGTGCCAGCAGTTCCGCAGGGGCTAGCAATCAGCCCCAGCATTTT. Translating gives CASSSAGASNQPQHF. Combining the CDR3 with reference TRBV28 and TRBJ1-5 gives the whole variable domain DVKVTQSSRYLVKRTGEKVFLECVQDMDHENMFWYRQDPGLGLRLIYFSYDVKMKEKGDIPEGYSVSREKKERFSLILESASTNQTSMYLCASSSAGASNQPQHFGDGTRLSIL.

V usage is TRBV4-1 and J usage is TRBJ1-1, with unresolved D. CDR1 and CDR2 (germline): MGHRA, YSYEKL. The ends were cut back, 3 bases at V and 0 bases at J, with 14 bases in the middle. This CDR3 contains 16 residues. CDR3 sequence (DNA): TGCGCCAGCAGCCAGCAGGATCCGGGATTGAACACTGAAGCTTTCTTT. It codes for CASSQQDPGLNTEAFF.

V usage is TRBV7-3 and J usage is TRBJ2-1; possible D gene TRBD2, 7 bases. The CDR3 sequence is 15 residues long. Germline V CDR1 and CDR2: SGHTA, FQGTGA. V was pared by 3 bases and J by 0 bases, with 9 bases between. Here the CDR3 reads CASSFGGASYNEQFF. In DNA form, the CDR3 reads TGTGCCAGCAGCTTTGGGGGGGCCTCCTACAATGAGCAGTTCTTC.

J is TRBJ2-5 and V is TRBV5-1; D gene unclear. CDR3 size: 13 residues. Trimming pared 4 bases from V and 0 bases from J, leaving 7 bases between. Germline-derived CDR1 and CDR2 are SGHRS and YFSETQ. CDR3 DNA: TGCGCCAGCAGCGCTAAGTACCAAGAGACCCAGTACTTC. Its translation: CASSAKYQETQYF.

The genes are TRBV5-5 and TRBJ1-2, with a tentative D call TRBD1 (6 bases). The germline gives CDR1 SGHKS, CDR2 YYEKEE (reference sequence). The CDR3 contains 14 residues. V shed 2 bases and J shed 3 bases, with 11 bases lying between them. The CDR3 DNA reads TGTGCCAGCAGCTTTTCGGACAGTCACTATGGCTACACCTTC. Translating gives CASSFSDSHYGYTF.

The chain employs TRBV5-1 and TRBJ2-3; 9 nucleotides align to TRBD1. This CDR3 comprises 14 residues. After removal of 0 bases from V and 7 bases from J, the junction contained 3 bases not matched to a gene. Germline values: CDR1 SGHRS, CDR2 YFSETQ. CDR3 in DNA: TGCGCCAGCAGCTTGGAAGACAGGGGGAATACGCAGTATTTT. Amino acid sequence: CASSLEDRGNTQYF.

V is TRBV27 and J is TRBJ2-7, with TRBD1 identical over 10 bases. The CDR3 is 16 residues long. Germline CDR1 is MNHEY and CDR2 is SMNVEV (reference sequence). The V and J ends lost 4 bases and 5 bases, in that order; junction bases with no gene match: 11. This CDR3 reads CASSSYPGTGDDEQYF. As DNA, the CDR3 is TGTGCCAGCAGTTCCTACCCCGGGACAGGGGATGACGAGCAGTACTTC.

V is TRBV2 and J is TRBJ2-1, with D possibly TRBD1 on 6 matching bases. Germline V gives CDR1 SNHLY, CDR2 FYNNEI. The CDR3 is made up of 14 amino acids. Between the trimmed V and J ends, which lost 5 bases and 0 bases, there was a span of 8 bases. CDR3 sequence: CASSRDTSYNEQFF. In DNA, the CDR3 is TGTGCCAGCAGTAGGGACACCTCCTACAATGAGCAGTTCTTC.

The V and J genes are TRBV9 and TRBJ2-1, with D possibly matching TRBD2 (7 bases). This CDR3 is built from 16 residues. Germline assignment: CDR1 SGDLS and CDR2 YYNGEE. V was trimmed by 0 bases and J by 4 bases, leaving 14 bases between them. The DNA of the CDR3 is TGTGCCAGCAGCGTAGTTGACGGGGGGCCTTACAATGAGCAGTTCTTC. Its protein is CASSVVDGGPYNEQFF.

The CDR3 sequence is CASSFALATSEQYF. The CDR3 nucleotides read TGTGCCAGCAGCTTTGCCCTAGCAACCTCCGAGCAGTACTTC. This chain links TRBV5-6 with TRBJ2-7; a possible D gene is TRBD2 (5 bases). Trimming removed 2 bases from V and 6 bases from J, with 15 bases in between. From germline, CDR1 is SGHDT and CDR2 YYEEEE. The CDR3 has 14 amino acids. Using reference TRBV5-6 and TRBJ2-7 for the parts outside the CDR3, the full variable domain is DAGVTQSPTHLIKTRGQQVTLRCSPKSGHDTVSWYQQALGQGPQFIFQYYEEEERQRGNFPDRFSGHQFPNYSSELNVNALLLGDSALYLCASSFALATSEQYFGPGTRLTVT.

This chain links TRBV12-5 with TRBJ1-3; D gene uncertain. Trimming removed 7 bases at V and 2 bases at J, with 6 bases between. Germline V gene lookup returns CDR1 LGHNT and CDR2 FRNRAP. The CDR3 totals 12 residues. CDR3 in amino acids: CASAYTGNTIYF. In DNA form, the CDR3 reads TGTGCTAGTGCCTATACTGGAAACACCATATATTTT.

V gene TRBV2 combines with J gene TRBJ2-7; 9 bases are a match to TRBD2. This CDR3 is 14 amino acids long. CDR1 is SNHLY, CDR2 FYNNEI, per germline. J was trimmed by 5 bases and V by 8 bases; bases with no gene match: 10. CDR3 in amino acids: CASVWRGGVHEQYF. For the CDR3, the DNA is TGTGCCAGCGTTTGGCGGGGGGGTGTCCACGAGCAGTACTTC.

The CDR3 region has the DNA TGTGCCAGCAGTACCCAGGGAAGAAACACCGGGGAGCTGTTTTTT. Protein: CASSTQGRNTGELFF. This rearrangement joins TRBV6-6 to TRBJ2-2; possible D gene TRBD1, 5 bases. V lost 5 bases and J lost 2, with 12 bases in between. This CDR3 region has 15 residues. The germline CDR1 and CDR2 sequences are MNHNY and SVGAGI (reference sequence).

J is TRBJ1-2 and V is TRBV19; 8 bases align to TRBD1. The CDR3 loop spans 16 amino acids. Germline V lookup: CDR1 LNHDA, CDR2 SQIVND (reference sequence). Unmatched junction bases numbered 9, after V lost 6 bases and J lost 0 bases. CDR3 sequence (DNA): TGTGCCAGTAGCGTCAGACAGGGGCGAGCTAACTATGGCTACACCTTC. Its protein product is CASSVRQGRANYGYTF.

The chain joins TRBV28 to TRBJ1-3; D not resolved. The CDR3 runs to 14 residues. Trimming took 6 bases from V and 3 from J, leaving 12 bases between them. Germline-derived CDR1 and CDR2 are MDHEN and SYDVKM. The CDR3 is CASRAVLLGNTIYF. The CDR3 DNA reads as TGTGCCAGCAGGGCGGTCCTTCTTGGAAACACCATATATTTT.